The clone carrying this T cell receptor (beta chain) was seen a handful of times. Its antigen is still unknown. Using a J-beta primer mix together with a sample-barcoded 5' primer, a second PCR was run for about 6 to 12 cycles. TCRdb reprocessed the 5' RACE reads via MiXCR and lists one record per CDR3 protein. The table records fewer than 750,000 distinct CDR3 sequences, less than 60% of them present only once. Sample donors were healthy Caucasian individuals that came from Russia, aged 6 to 90. Peripheral blood, approximately 10 milliliters per donor, was collected. V was shortened by 5 bases and J by 4 bases, with 18 bases between the two germline ends. CDR3 length: 16 amino acids. The germline CDR1 and CDR2 sequences are MNHEY and SMNVEV (reference sequence). The data were taken from a study of blood T cells in healthy people across ages. The study's findings and limits: Unknown donor CMV status possibly confounded expanded clonotype changes. Naive T cell percentage strongly correlated with TCR beta diversity.

The sequence came from a man older than 75 in good health. Sample: blood. The genes are TRBV27 and TRBJ2-1, with D possibly being TRBD1 (6 bases). CDR3: CASSPTRTDKYNEQFF. The CDR3 DNA is TGTGCCAGCAGTCCTACCCGGACAGACAAGTACAATGAGCAGTTCTTC.